Listed here are 28 T cell receptor beta chains from one sample, sequenced in a study of blood T cell repertoires in COVID-19. Repertoires were generated with immunoSEQ multiplex PCR, while TCRdb's copy carries only in-frame clones and drops some. The table shows 81,000 or so clones, with 86% occurring only once. Input material: peripheral blood. These receptors were taken from a man aged 45-65 years with active COVID-19.

This sequence joins TRBV2 and TRBJ1-1; D is unclear. V was trimmed by 6 bases and J by 4 bases, leaving 18 bases between them. The CDR3 extends over 15 amino acids. Germline loops: CDR1 SNHLY, CDR2 FYNNEI. CDR3 coding DNA: TGTGCCAGCAGCCAGCGGGAGGGTCGGGTCACTGAAGCTTTCTTT. This translates into CASSQREGRVTEAFF.

The sample holds one count of this clone. V is TRBV5-8 and J is TRBJ1-5, with TRBD1 matching 7 bases. CDR1 and CDR2 (germline): SGHTS, YDEGEE. The V segment lost 4 bases and the J segment 6 bases; nucleotides outside the gene matches: 7. The CDR3 loop spans 14 amino acids. The CDR3 here is CASSPGQISQPQHF. The CDR3 DNA is TGTGCCAGCAGCCCGGGACAGATTTCTCAGCCCCAGCATTTT.

The chain links TRBV10-2 to TRBJ1-1, with 8 bases fitting TRBD1. This CDR3 spans 14 amino acids. The germline V gene has CDR1 WSHSY and CDR2 SAAADI. With V trimmed by 5 bases and J by 1 base, 3 bases remained unmatched. The CDR3 reads CASSFGQGNTEAFF. The CDR3 DNA reads as TGCGCCAGCAGTTTTGGACAGGGGAACACTGAAGCTTTCTTT.

The chain is built from TRBV3-1 (or the pseudogene TRBV3-2) and TRBJ1-5; D is perhaps TRBD1 (6 bases). V lost 1 base to trimming and J lost 3 bases, with 13 bases between them. This CDR3 region has 16 residues. Germline values: CDR1 LGHDT, CDR2 YNNKEL (reference sequence). CDR3 coding DNA: TGTGCCAGCAGCCAAGGGACCCAGGGGTTCAATCAGCCCCAGCATTTT. As protein: CASSQGTQGFNQPQHF.

V is TRBV7-2 and J is TRBJ2-4; 7 nucleotides line up with TRBD1. Per germline, CDR1 SGHTA and CDR2 FQGNSA. The CDR3 extends over 15 amino acids. With V trimmed by 5 bases and J by 7 bases, 11 bases remained unmatched. The CDR3 DNA reads as TGTGCCAGCAGCGAATTAGGAGGACAGGTGAACATTCAGTACTTC. It encodes CASSELGGQVNIQYF.

Many counts were recorded for this clone. The rearrangement joins TRBV4-3 to TRBJ1-4; possibly TRBD1 for D (5 bases). The CDR3 has 17 residues. The germline V gene has CDR1 LGHNA and CDR2 YSLEER. V was shortened by 0 bases and J by 5 bases, with 16 bases between the two germline ends. CDR3 residues: CASSQDHSAGGNEKLFF. In DNA form, the CDR3 reads TGCGCCAGCAGCCAAGATCACTCGGCGGGGGGAAATGAAAAACTGTTTTTT.

The chain employs TRBV5-4 and TRBJ2-5; TRBD2 matches at 12 bases. V was clipped by 0 bases and J by 5 bases; unmatched bases: 2. The germline gives CDR1 SGHNT, CDR2 YYREEE (reference sequence). The CDR3 spans 15 residues. CDR3 amino acids: CASSLATSGGETQYF. The CDR3 coding sequence is TGTGCCAGCAGCTTGGCTACTAGCGGGGGGGAGACCCAGTACTTC. Full variable domain (remainder filled in from reference TRBV5-4 and TRBJ2-5): ETGVTQSPTHLIKTRGQQVTLRCSSQSGHNTVSWYQQALGQGPQFIFQYYREEENGRGNFPPRFSGLQFPNYSSELNVNALELDDSALYLCASSLATSGGETQYFGPGTRLLVL.

The CDR3 DNA reads as TGTGCCTGGAGTGGACTAGCGGGGGGGCTGAGGGAGCAGTTCTTC. Protein: CAWSGLAGGLREQFF. The gene calls are TRBV30 and TRBJ2-1; the match to TRBD2 covers 14 bases. This CDR3 is 15 amino acids long. Germline V CDR1 and CDR2: GTSNPN, SVGIG (reference sequence). V shed 1 base, J shed 10 bases, and the junction held 6 bases outside the gene matches.

The chain links TRBV4-2 to TRBJ2-3; 10 bases line up with TRBD2. The length of the CDR3 is 18 residues. V lost 1 base to trimming and J lost 3 bases; unmatched junction nucleotides: 10. Germline V gene lookup returns CDR1 LGHNA and CDR2 YNFKEQ. CDR3 DNA sequence: TGTGCCAGCAGCCAAGCCGCGGGAGGAGCGGGGGGGACAGATACGCAGTATTTT. Amino acids: CASSQAAGGAGGTDTQYF.

This chain uses TRBV24-1 with TRBJ2-3; 8 nucleotides line up with TRBD1. With 7 bases clipped from V and 0 bases from J, the junction kept 5 bases outside the gene matches. The germline gives CDR1 KGHDR, CDR2 SFDVKD. CDR3 length: 15 residues. The CDR3 bases are TGTGCCACCAGGGGTGGGGACAGGAGCACAGATACGCAGTATTTT. This encodes CATRGGDRSTDTQYF.

The chain combines TRBV28 with TRBJ1-2, with D maybe TRBD1 (6 bases). Germline CDR1 MDHEN, CDR2 SYDVKM. The CDR3 sequence is 18 residues long. V was pared by 2 bases and J by 8 bases, with 27 bases between. The CDR3 region has the DNA TGTGCCAGCAGTTTAACCTCTGGTAGGGACACCTCATCGGGGGGCTACACCTTC. This encodes CASSLTSGRDTSSGGYTF.

The chain is built from TRBV6-6 and TRBJ2-2, with TRBD2 matching over 8 bases. This CDR3 region has 15 residues. From germline, CDR1 is MNHNY and CDR2 SVGAGI (reference sequence). V was pared by 5 bases and J by 0 bases, with 2 bases of the junction left unmatched. The CDR3 DNA sequence: TGTGCCAGCAGTAATAGCGGGGCGAACACCGGGGAGCTGTTTTTT. This translates into CASSNSGANTGELFF.

CDR3 sequence (DNA): TGTGCCAGCAGCATCCTAAGCGGGAGGAGCACAGATACGCAGTATTTT. Translating gives CASSILSGRSTDTQYF. The genes are TRBV7-2 and TRBJ2-3; TRBD2 matches 9 bases. J lost 0 bases, V lost 5 bases, and 6 bases had no gene match. CDR1 and CDR2 (germline): SGHTA, FQGNSA. CDR3 size: 16 residues.

The rearrangement links TRBV5-1 to TRBJ1-1; 9 nucleotides line up with TRBD1. V lost 2 bases to trimming and J lost 5 bases; unmatched junction nucleotides: 10. This CDR3 is 16 amino acids long. The germline V gene encodes CDR1 SGHRS and CDR2 YFSETQ. The CDR3 here is CASSLLWTGEGTEAFF. The CDR3, as DNA: TGCGCCAGCAGCTTACTTTGGACAGGGGAAGGTACTGAAGCTTTCTTT.

The chain links TRBV11-3 to TRBJ2-3; TRBD2 aligns across 13 bases. The CDR3 extends over 16 amino acids. V lost 0 bases and J lost 4; bases outside the gene matches: 1. Germline CDR1 SGHNT, CDR2 YENEEA. CDR3 residues: CASSLEGTSGADTQYF. DNA of the CDR3: TGTGCCAGCAGCTTAGAAGGGACTAGCGGGGCAGATACGCAGTATTTT.

The V gene is TRBV19, the J gene TRBJ1-2; D remains unclear. Trimming pared 7 bases from V and 5 bases from J, leaving 14 bases between. The CDR3 covers 13 residues. Germline V gene data show CDR1 as LNHDA and CDR2 as SQIVND (reference sequence). CDR3 residues: CASTGGSPYGYTF. CDR3 nucleotides: TGTGCCAGTACTGGAGGCTCCCCTTATGGCTACACCTTC. The full variable domain, completed using reference TRBV19 and TRBJ1-2, is DGGITQSPKYLFRKEGQNVTLSCEQNLNHDAMYWYRQDPGQGLRLIYYSQIVNDFQKGDIAEGYSVSREKKESFPLTVTSAQKNPTAFYLCASTGGSPYGYTFGSGTRLTVV.

V usage is TRBV7-8 and J usage is TRBJ2-1; 8 bases fit TRBD2. The junction had 10 bases not matched to a gene; V was cut back by 3 bases and J by 9 bases. Germline CDR1 reads SGHVS; CDR2 reads FQNEAQ. The CDR3 runs 15 residues. The CDR3 coding sequence is TGTGCCAGCAGCTTGCGGGAGGCGGGGTTCGGTGAGCAGTTCTTC. It is translated as CASSLREAGFGEQFF.

The chain combines TRBV9 with TRBJ2-1; TRBD2 matches 11 bases. V lost 0 bases, J lost 6 bases, and 11 bases stayed unmatched. The CDR3 has 18 residues. Germline lookup yields CDR1 SGDLS and CDR2 YYNGEE. The CDR3 is CASSVAGVAGGPGNEQFF. CDR3 bases: TGTGCCAGCAGCGTAGCTGGGGTAGCGGGAGGGCCAGGCAATGAGCAGTTCTTC. Full variable domain (rest looked up from reference TRBV9 and TRBJ2-1): DSGVTQTPKHLITATGQRVTLRCSPRSGDLSVYWYQQSLDQGLQFLIQYYNGEERAKGNILERFSAQQFPDLHSELNLSSLELGDSALYFCASSVAGVAGGPGNEQFFGPGTRLTVL.

This chain links TRBV27 with TRBJ2-3; 9 bases are a match to TRBD2. This CDR3 has 13 residues. Germline values: CDR1 MNHEY, CDR2 SMNVEV (reference sequence). J was trimmed by 10 bases and V by 0 bases; bases with no gene match: 2. The CDR3 DNA reads as TGTGCCAGCAGTTTATCCCGACTAGCGGCGCAGTATTTT. This encodes CASSLSRLAAQYF.

The chain has TRBV27 and TRBJ1-3, with 12 nucleotides matching TRBD1. Germline values: CDR1 MNHEY, CDR2 SMNVEV (reference sequence). This CDR3 spans 16 amino acids. V lost 4 bases to trimming and J lost 2 bases; unmatched junction nucleotides: 3. The CDR3 DNA reads as TGTGCCAGCAGTTCGGGACAGGGGGCTGCTGGAAACACCATATATTTT. Translating it yields CASSSGQGAAGNTIYF.

This chain joins TRBV5-1 and TRBJ2-5; 8 nucleotides match TRBD1. The CDR3 loop spans 15 amino acids. V lost 5 bases and J lost 2; bases outside the gene matches: 8. Germline assignment: CDR1 SGHRS and CDR2 YFSETQ. CDR3 in DNA: TGCGCCAGCAGACCAGACAGGGGAGAACAAGAGACCCAGTACTTC. This sequence encodes CASRPDRGEQETQYF.

This clone was picked up a small number of times. CDR3 sequence: CSASVQGVSNQPQHF. The CDR3 DNA reads TGCAGTGCTAGTGTACAGGGGGTATCCAATCAGCCCCAGCATTTT. The V and J genes are TRBV20-1 and TRBJ1-5, with 8 bases matching TRBD1. The J segment lost 3 bases and the V segment lost 3 bases, leaving 7 bases of the junction unmatched. The CDR3 runs 15 residues. CDR1 is DFQATT and CDR2 is SNEGSKA in the germline V gene (reference sequence).

This chain joins TRBV18 and TRBJ1-1; D is undetermined. CDR3 length: 15 residues. Trimming stripped 2 bases from V and 0 bases from J, with 10 bases between. Looked up from germline, CDR1 is KGHSH and CDR2 is LQKENI. The CDR3 is CASSPDSSMNTEAFF. CDR3 bases: TGTGCCAGCTCACCAGATTCTAGTATGAACACTGAAGCTTTCTTT.

V is TRBV27 and J is TRBJ1-1; no firm D call. V was clipped by 4 bases and J by 4 bases, with 10 bases between them. Germline V gives CDR1 MNHEY, CDR2 SMNVEV (reference sequence). This CDR3 is 13 amino acids long. CDR3 protein: CASSWARVTEAFF. The CDR3 DNA reads TGTGCCAGCAGTTGGGCGAGGGTCACTGAAGCTTTCTTT.

This rearrangement joins TRBV24-1 to TRBJ2-3; 7 bases agree with TRBD1. Germline V gene data show CDR1 as KGHDR and CDR2 as SFDVKD. V shed 10 bases and J 2 bases; nucleotides not matched to a gene: 5. CDR3 size: 13 residues. The CDR3 nucleotides are TGTGCCACAGGGGACAGCTACACAGATACGCAGTATTTT. Translating it yields CATGDSYTDTQYF.

This chain connects TRBV9 to TRBJ1-2, with 8 positions matching TRBD1. The length of the CDR3 is 14 residues. Germline CDR1 SGDLS, CDR2 YYNGEE. Trimming removed 4 bases from V and 3 bases from J; junction bases left unmatched: 5. The CDR3 region has the DNA TGTGCCAGCAGCCGGGACAGGACCCACTATGGCTACACCTTC. Translated: CASSRDRTHYGYTF.

The chain uses TRBV29-1 and TRBJ1-5; D call uncertain. This CDR3 comprises 13 residues. With 6 bases removed from V and 1 base from J, the gap between germline ends came to 10 bases. The germline V gene encodes CDR1 SQVTM and CDR2 ANQGSEA. CDR3 region: CSVSERSNQPQHF. Here the CDR3 DNA reads TGCAGCGTCAGCGAGAGGAGCAATCAGCCCCAGCATTTT.

In nucleotides, the CDR3 is TGTGCCAGCAGCCTTAATTACAATGAGCAGTTCTTC. It encodes CASSLNYNEQFF. V gene TRBV7-9 combines with J gene TRBJ2-1, with no clear D. V gave up 5 bases and J gave up 4 bases, with 6 bases separating them. This CDR3 has 12 amino acids. CDR1 is SEHNR and CDR2 is FQNEAQ in the germline V gene (reference sequence).